This passage covers 25 T cell receptor beta chains from one sample sequenced in a study of blood T cells in healthy people across ages. A second PCR, run for roughly 6 to 11 cycles, used a sample-barcoded 5' primer plus a J-beta primer mix. In TCRdb, the 5' RACE reads were re-called with MiXCR into one record per CDR3 protein. Among some 710,000 distinct CDR3 sequences listed, about half were seen once. The material sequenced was blood. The receptors come from a man older than 75 in good health.

V is TRBV29-1 and J is TRBJ2-4; a possible D gene is TRBD2 (5 bases). Near its end, the DNA agrees better with TRBJ2-5, so the J call may be wrong. The CDR3 is 11 amino acids. CDR1 is SQVTM and CDR2 is ANQGSEA in the germline V gene. CDR3 sequence (DNA): TGCAGCGCCACACTAGGAGAGACCCAGTACTTC. This encodes CSATLGETQYF.

Note on this clonotype: A read error may produce the germline difference seen at one junction end. J is TRBJ2-5 and V is TRBV11-2, with a weak D call TRBD2 (6 bases). Germline assignment: CDR1 SGHAT and CDR2 FQNNGV. This CDR3 spans 13 amino acids. The chain's CDR3 is CAGSRGNQETQYF. Written as DNA, the CDR3 is TGTGCCGGCAGCCGGGGGAACCAAGAGACCCAGTACTTC. The variable domain in full, completed from reference TRBV11-2 and TRBJ2-5, reads EAGVAQSPRYKIIEKRQSVAFWCNPISGHATLYWYQQILGQGPKLLIQFQNNGVVDDSQLPKDRFSAERLKGVDSTLKIQPAKLEDSAVYLCAGSRGNQETQYFGPGTRLLVL.

This chain joins TRBV10-3 and TRBJ2-4; the D gene could be TRBD1 or TRBD2 (6 bases each). The germline V gene encodes CDR1 ENHRY and CDR2 SYGVKD. Trimming took 2 bases from V and 4 from J, leaving 18 bases between them. This CDR3 contains 17 residues. This CDR3 is CAISEARGDIAKNIQYF. CDR3 in DNA: TGTGCCATCAGTGAGGCGAGGGGGGACATTGCAAAAAACATTCAGTACTTC.

A few counts support this clonotype. This chain uses TRBV5-1 with TRBJ2-7; D unclear. Germline V gene lookup returns CDR1 SGHRS and CDR2 YFSETQ. This CDR3 is built from 12 residues. The V end lost 0 bases, the J end lost 6 bases, and 7 bases lay between the germline ends. The CDR3 loop reads CASSLGSSEQYF. The CDR3 DNA sequence: TGCGCCAGCAGCTTGGGGTCGTCCGAGCAGTACTTC.

The rearrangement joins TRBV9 to TRBJ2-7; 8 nucleotides align to TRBD1. CDR1 and CDR2 (germline): SGDLS, YYNGEE. This CDR3 contains 18 residues. The V and J ends lost 3 bases and 3 bases, in that order; junction bases with no gene match: 17. This CDR3 reads CASSEGPKWTGSDYEQYF. CDR3 sequence (DNA): TGTGCCAGCAGCGAGGGCCCTAAATGGACAGGGAGCGACTACGAGCAGTACTTC.

This clonotype was picked up many times. This chain connects TRBV9 to TRBJ2-3, with 11 nucleotides matching TRBD2. CDR1 and CDR2 from the germline V gene are SGDLS and YYNGEE. V lost 2 bases, J lost 2 bases, and 7 bases stayed unmatched. There are 17 residues in the CDR3. CDR3 sequence reads: CASSVASSGRPTDTQYF. CDR3 DNA sequence: TGTGCCAGCAGCGTGGCATCTAGCGGGAGGCCCACAGATACGCAGTATTTT.

This chain connects TRBV3-1 to TRBJ1-2; D is unresolved. The germline CDR1 and CDR2 sequences are LGHDT and YNNKEL (reference sequence). The germline V and J ends were trimmed by 3 bases and 7 bases, with 18 bases remaining between them. This CDR3 has 15 amino acids. The CDR3 region has the DNA TGTGCCAGCAGCCACCTGGACGTCCCTTTGGGTGGCTACACCTTC. Encoded protein: CASSHLDVPLGGYTF.

This clonotype showed up just a few times. The J gene is TRBJ1-1, the V gene TRBV5-1, with unresolved D. The CDR3 is made up of 14 amino acids. The V end lost 0 bases, the J end lost 2 bases, and 8 bases lay between the germline ends. Germline CDR1 reads SGHRS; CDR2 reads YFSETQ. As DNA, the CDR3 is TGCGCCAGCAGCTTGGTAGTAGCTAACACTGAAGCTTTCTTT. Translation gives CASSLVVANTEAFF. Looking up the rest from reference TRBV5-1 and TRBJ1-1 gives the full variable domain: KAGVTQTPRYLIKTRGQQVTLSCSPISGHRSVSWYQQTPGQGLQFLFEYFSETQRNKGNFPGRFSGRQFSNSRSEMNVSTLELGDSALYLCASSLVVANTEAFFGQGTRLTVV.

The genes are TRBV20-1 and TRBJ2-3; D gene ambiguous. Germline assignment: CDR1 DFQATT and CDR2 SNEGSKA (reference sequence). This CDR3 is built from 14 residues. Trimming cost V 5 bases and J 0 bases, with 12 bases left between them. For the CDR3, the DNA is TGCAGTGCTCCCGTGGCGGCTAGCACAGATACGCAGTATTTT. Translated: CSAPVAASTDTQYF.

The V and J genes are TRBV7-2 and TRBJ2-5; perhaps TRBD2 as D (5 bases). This CDR3 contains 15 residues. Looked up from germline, CDR1 is SGHTA and CDR2 is FQGNSA. V was clipped by 5 bases and J by 2 bases, with 15 bases between them. This CDR3 is CASSRQDGKQETQYF. The CDR3 DNA reads as TGTGCCAGCAGCCGCCAGGACGGGAAACAAGAGACCCAGTACTTC.

The chain uses TRBV20-1 and TRBJ1-5; a weak D match, TRBD1 (5 bases). Germline CDR1 is DFQATT and CDR2 is SNEGSKA (reference sequence). The CDR3 spans 15 residues. V lost 1 base and J 6 bases, leaving 16 bases between the germline ends. As DNA, the CDR3 is TGCAGTGCTAGAGGGGGACGGGGTCAAGGTCAGCCCCAGCATTTT. Amino acids: CSARGGRGQGQPQHF.

The chain combines TRBV11-3 with TRBJ2-7; 8 bases agree with TRBD2. After removal of 2 bases from V and 7 bases from J, the junction contained 16 bases not matched to a gene. This CDR3 has 17 residues. Germline loops: CDR1 SGHNT, CDR2 YENEEA. CDR3 nucleotide sequence: TGTGCCAGCAGCTTAAACCCTCCGGGGGGGTCCTACAATGAGCAGTACTTC. Its protein is CASSLNPPGGSYNEQYF.

The rearrangement joins TRBV4-2 to TRBJ2-3, with D tentatively TRBD2 (5 bases). Germline V gene sequence: CDR1 LGHNA, CDR2 YNFKEQ. The V and J ends lost 1 base and 13 bases respectively, with 15 bases between them. CDR3 length: 13 residues. The CDR3 sequence is CASSQVEGIFKYF. CDR3 nucleotides: TGTGCCAGCAGCCAAGTTGAGGGAATCTTCAAGTATTTT.

A note on this clonotype: A junction boundary mismatches the germline segment, possibly from a read error. The chain employs TRBV7-7 and TRBJ2-1; 14 nucleotides line up with TRBD2. The CDR3 loop spans 16 amino acids. Germline loops: CDR1 SSHAT, CDR2 FNYEAQ (reference sequence). In nucleotides, the CDR3 is TGTGCTAGCAGCATGGGGACTAGCGGGAGAGGAAATGAGCAGTTCTTC. This translates into CASSMGTSGRGNEQFF.

This sequence joins TRBV20-1 and TRBJ2-1, with 8 nucleotides matching TRBD1. The germline V gene has CDR1 DFQATT and CDR2 SNEGSKA (reference sequence). The CDR3 spans 14 residues. V gave up 1 base and J gave up 1 base; unmatched junction bases: 0. DNA for the CDR3: TGCAGTGCTAGAGGGACAGGGTCCTACAATGAGCAGTTCTTC. This encodes CSARGTGSYNEQFF.

The chain carries TRBV18 and TRBJ2-1; 9 bases map to TRBD1. After removal of 3 bases from V and 7 bases from J, the junction contained 10 bases not matched to a gene. The length of the CDR3 is 16 residues. CDR1 is KGHSH and CDR2 is LQKENI in the germline V gene. This CDR3 reads CASSPPLGTGKNEQFF. The CDR3 DNA reads TGTGCCAGCTCACCTCCATTGGGGACAGGGAAGAATGAGCAGTTCTTC.

The rearrangement links TRBV20-1 to TRBJ1-1; maybe TRBD1 (5 bases). The CDR3 sequence is 12 residues long. The germline CDR1 and CDR2 sequences are DFQATT and SNEGSKA (reference sequence). The ends were cut back, 5 bases at V and 1 base at J, with 8 bases in the middle. The CDR3, as DNA: TGCAGTGCTCCTGGACAGAACACTGAAGCTTTCTTT. It yields the protein CSAPGQNTEAFF.

The rearrangement uses TRBV4-2 and TRBJ1-2, with no clear D. The CDR3 consists of 12 residues. V lost 0 bases and J lost 4, with 3 bases in between. The germline V gene has CDR1 LGHNA and CDR2 YNFKEQ. The DNA for the CDR3 is TGTGCCAGCAGCCAAGACAGCTATGGCTACACCTTC. This sequence encodes CASSQDSYGYTF.

This clonotype was recorded a few times. The chain couples TRBV20-1 to TRBJ2-1; 10 bases are shared with TRBD2. This CDR3 is 15 amino acids long. Germline values: CDR1 DFQATT, CDR2 SNEGSKA (reference sequence). The ends lost 6 bases at V and 4 bases at J; junction bases unmatched: 9. Here the CDR3 DNA reads TGCAGTGCACTAACTACGACTAGCGGGTACAATGAGCAGTTCTTC. Residues: CSALTTTSGYNEQFF.

The CDR3: CASSQEFWSGYEQYF. The DNA of the CDR3 is TGCGCCAGCAGCCAAGAATTCTGGTCGGGCTACGAGCAGTACTTC. The gene calls are TRBV4-3 and TRBJ2-7; D is uncertain. The CDR3 extends over 15 amino acids. Germline CDR1 is LGHNA and CDR2 is YSLEER. V was trimmed by 0 bases and J by 3 bases, leaving 12 bases between them.

There are a few counts of this clonotype. This chain connects TRBV7-3 to TRBJ1-1; D unclear. This CDR3 has 13 amino acids. Germline values: CDR1 SGHTA, CDR2 FQGTGA. Trimming pared 5 bases from V and 0 bases from J, leaving 7 bases between. CDR3 sequence reads: CASSPIMNTEAFF. DNA of the CDR3: TGTGCCAGCAGCCCGATCATGAACACTGAAGCTTTCTTT.

This clonotype was observed many times. The chain has TRBV18 and TRBJ2-3; no reliable D call. Trimming shortened V by 2 bases and J by 0 bases, and 6 bases separated the two germline ends. The CDR3 consists of 14 residues. Germline lookup yields CDR1 KGHSH and CDR2 LQKENI. The CDR3 bases are TGTGCCAGCTCACCAAGACAAAGCACAGATACGCAGTATTTT. The encoded protein is CASSPRQSTDTQYF.

The table lists this clonotype with a few counts. The CDR3 here is CASSLGTRVNEQFF. CDR3 nucleotide sequence: TGCGCCAGCAGCTTAGGGACTAGGGTCAATGAGCAGTTCTTC. This chain joins TRBV5-1 and TRBJ2-1, with 8 bases lining up with TRBD2. V lost 2 bases and J lost 6; bases outside the gene matches: 4. The CDR3 extends over 14 amino acids. The germline gives CDR1 SGHRS, CDR2 YFSETQ.

The chain combines TRBV29-1 with TRBJ2-5; possibly TRBD1 or TRBD2 for D (5 bases each). The germline CDR1 and CDR2 sequences are SQVTM and ANQGSEA. Trimming cost V 6 bases and J 5 bases, with 13 bases left between them. The CDR3 contains 12 residues. The CDR3: CSVGPSGETQYF. The CDR3 bases are TGCAGCGTGGGACCGTCTGGGGAGACCCAGTACTTC.

This chain links TRBV27 with TRBJ2-5, with D possibly called TRBD1 or TRBD2 (5 bases each). The J call may be wrong; the DNA end is better matched by TRBJ2-7. This CDR3 comprises 14 residues. Per germline, CDR1 MNHEY and CDR2 SMNVEV (reference sequence). This CDR3 reads CASSLGGNLYEQYF. DNA for the CDR3: TGTGCCAGCAGTTTAGGGGGAAATCTGTACGAGCAGTACTTC.